What follows describes a single TCR beta chain. It lacks a known antigen. No base qualities exist here, and no much larger clone lies one base off it. V loses 7 bases, J loses 7 bases, and the germline ends lie 22 bases apart. The CDR3 runs 15 amino acids, cysteine and phenylalanine included. Only the CDR3 part of the read is kept: 45 bases, read in frame from the first base. From the germline V gene, CDR1 is SNHLY and CDR2 is FYNNEI. These data belong to a study of vaccination effects on CD4 cells after COVID-19 (dated by TCRdb to between 2021 and 2024). In terms of the full investigation: Participants received two doses of either the BNT162b2 or the mRNA-1273 mRNA SARS-CoV-2 vaccine. The Oncomine TCR Beta short-read assay on an Illumina iSeq 100 was used to sequence cultures from other donors in the study. In a couple of convalescent patients, pre-vaccine samples were collected 16 days and one week ahead of the first dose, 142 and 148 days after COVID-19 diagnosis. A total of some eleven COVID-19 convalescent patients and a handful of SARS-CoV-2-naive healthy vaccine recipients were included in the full study. In both COVID-19 convalescent patients and infection-naive vaccine recipients, the study compared SARS-CoV-2 spike-specific CD4+ TCR repertoires from before mRNA vaccination with those from after it. Overall study results and their limits: The study was limited by a small number of convalescent patients and lacked early post-infection timepoints. Both infection-induced and vaccine-induced clones contracted markedly at late post-vaccination timepoints, which is consistent with waning T cell responses. Among convalescent patients, the spike-reactive repertoire after vaccination was made up mainly of new vaccine-induced clones that were largely distinct from the clones induced by infection.

Library creation used the immunoSEQ multiplex PCR assay. DNA from the CD4+ T cells that had been cultured and isolated underwent TCR beta CDR3 sequencing. On the authors' methods: Non-productive TCR sequences were discarded, and reads were trimmed to the CDR3 region, with only CDR3s of 7 or more amino acids retained. The MANAFEST web app was used to pick out antigen-specific clonotypes by comparing their expansion in peptide wells with that in reference cultures. For clones to be considered positive, expansion at FDR<0.05 versus reference and all other wells, an odds ratio above 5, and a frequency above 0.1% in two replicate wells were required. Cross-reactive clonotypes were defined as significantly expanded in SARS-CoV-2 spike wells and in at least one common cold coronavirus spike condition. CDR3 similarity was assessed by Levenshtein distance with the stringdist R package, and unrooted trees were built with ape in R 3.6.1. In TCRdb, the immuneACCESS table is reduced to in-frame sequences with V and J assigned. These tables do not hold every clone; where another copy was compared, an unresolved V gene accounts for under half, and the others remain unexplained. That table gives V, J and clone size, and the DNA gave D and trimming. Recorded for this sample are under 80,000 clones; about 69% of them occurred a single time. The ten largest clones represent about 4.7% of the sample.

In the ViraFEST assay, PBMC were stimulated with viral peptide pools, and antigen-specific CD4+ T cell clonotypes were then identified by expansion using TCR sequencing. After roughly 11 days of culture, CD4+ T cells were isolated with the EasySep CD4+ T cell isolation kit. Convalescent patients had PCR-confirmed SARS-CoV-2 infection between March and December 2020, before Alpha, Beta and Delta variants emerged in the United States. Two million PBMC per well were cultured in IMDM with roughly 5% human AB serum, 8.5 to 10 IU/ml IL-2 and gentamicin, plus 10 ug/ml peptides. An HIV-1 Nef peptide pool was used as the negative control culture condition. Half of the culture medium was replaced with fresh IL-2-containing medium on days 3 and 7. Unless noted otherwise, every peptide stimulation condition was cultured in triplicate wells. Using Ficoll-Paque Plus gradient centrifugation, PBMC were separated from whole blood and then either used fresh or cryopreserved at -140C. Genomic DNA was extracted from cultured CD4+ T cells with the QIAamp micro DNA kit.

The receptor was isolated from a human donor who had a prior SARS-CoV-2 infection. Sequencing was performed on CD4+ T cells from PBMCs cultured with HIV peptides, taken before COVID-19 vaccination. The cell subset or site label for this specimen denotes: HIV-1 Nef peptide pool negative control/reference culture. The rearrangement joined TRBV2 to TRBJ1-1; a weak D assignment points to TRBD1 (5 bases agree). The nucleotide sequence reads TGTGCCAGCATTCGGGGGGTCACGGGCGGGATTGAAGCTTTCTTT. This translates into CASIRGVTGGIEAFF.